Below, one T cell receptor (beta chain) is given with its context. Its antigen is still unknown. The data were taken from a study of cytomegalovirus exposure and HLA in healthy donors. A multiplex PCR was run with 60 Vbeta primers and 13 Jbeta primers. TCRdb's table, derived via immunoSEQ multiplex PCR, lists solely in-frame clones and lacks some. The sample table sets out about 67,000 clones. The study's findings and limits: The authors listed approximately 160 TCR beta chains as cytomegalovirus-associated. An observed cluster of highly shared sequence variants was recorded as a likely sequencing artifact. Donor immune exposure was known only as CMV serostatus.

There are 15 residues in the CDR3. V was pared by 4 bases and J by 7 bases, with 17 bases between. Germline CDR1 reads SGHVS; CDR2 reads FQNEAQ. The chain links TRBV7-8 to TRBJ2-1, with a weak D call TRBD2 (6 bases). The sample taken for sequencing was PBMCs. The sequence came from a boy between 10 and 17 years old in good health and CMV-seronegative. The CDR3, as DNA: TGTGCCAGCAGCTCGACTAGTTTCGTTGAGAATGAGCAGTTCTTC. Its translation is CASSSTSFVENEQFF.